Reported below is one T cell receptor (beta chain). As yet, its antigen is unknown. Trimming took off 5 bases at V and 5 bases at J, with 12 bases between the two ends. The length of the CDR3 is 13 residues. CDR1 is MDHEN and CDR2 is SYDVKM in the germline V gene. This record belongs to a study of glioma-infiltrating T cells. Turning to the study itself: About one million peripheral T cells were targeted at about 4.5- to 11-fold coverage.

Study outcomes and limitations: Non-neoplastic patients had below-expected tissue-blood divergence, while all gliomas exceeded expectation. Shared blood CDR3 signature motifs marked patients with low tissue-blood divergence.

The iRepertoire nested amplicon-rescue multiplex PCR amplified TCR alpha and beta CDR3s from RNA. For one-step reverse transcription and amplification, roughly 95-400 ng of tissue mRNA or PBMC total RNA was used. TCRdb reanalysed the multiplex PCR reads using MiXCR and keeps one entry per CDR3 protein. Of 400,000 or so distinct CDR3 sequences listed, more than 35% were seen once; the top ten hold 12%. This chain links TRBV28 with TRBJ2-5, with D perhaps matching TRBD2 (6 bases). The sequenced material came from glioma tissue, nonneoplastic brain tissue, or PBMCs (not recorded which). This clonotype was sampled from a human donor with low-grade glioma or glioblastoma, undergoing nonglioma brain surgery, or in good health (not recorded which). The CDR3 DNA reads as TGTGCCAGCAGTGGGCGGGGTGGGGAGACCCAGTACTTC. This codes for CASSGRGGETQYF.